This is a list of T cell receptor beta chains from one sample in a study of control samples from healthy donors and cancer patients. The data were produced by immunoSEQ multiplex PCR, yet TCRdb's version contains in-frame clones alone and is incomplete. Here the sample spans approximately 70,000 clones, 65% to 85% being singletons. Sequencing input: blood. All receptors derive from a man aged 55 to 70 in good health. The CDR3 runs from the conserved cysteine through the conserved F or W. The order of the fields is CDR3 length, D gene, clone size, J gene, V gene, CDR3 protein, CDR3 DNA. D genes are given only for firm matches. A row's size may be missing; if present it is once, few, many or a size class.

17 TRBD2 NA TRBJ2-2 TRBV7-3 CASSLSPPGTSSGELFF TGTGCCAGCAGCTTAAGTCCTCCCGGGACTAGCAGCGGGGAGCTGTTTTTT
14 NA NA TRBJ2-7 TRBV18 CASSREGSSYEQYF TGTGCCAGCTCACGCGAAGGAAGCTCCTACGAGCAGTACTTC
15 TRBD1 NA TRBJ2-7 TRBV18 CASSLLTGMSYEQYF TGTGCCAGCTCACTCTTGACAGGGATGTCCTACGAGCAGTACTTC
17 TRBD2 once TRBJ2-1 TRBV6-2/TRBV6-3 CASNPPPGLAGSNEQFF TGTGCCAGCAACCCCCCGCCGGGACTAGCGGGATCGAATGAGCAGTTCTTC
14 NA NA TRBJ2-1 TRBV11-2 CASSLDRATNEQFF TGTGCCAGCAGCTTAGATAGGGCAACCAATGAGCAGTTCTTC
15 TRBD2 NA TRBJ2-7 TRBV27 CASSLGREGVYEQYF TGTGCCAGCAGTTTGGGGCGGGAGGGGGTCTACGAGCAGTACTTC
11 NA NA TRBJ2-7 TRBV30 CAWSVMGEQYF TGTGCCTGGAGTGTAATGGGCGAGCAGTACTTC
11 NA NA TRBJ2-1 TRBV2 CASSGLNEQFF TGTGCCAGCAGTGGCTTGAATGAGCAGTTCTTC
16 TRBD1 NA TRBJ1-1 TRBV19 CASSMRLGQGHTEAFF TGTGCCAGTAGTATGCGCCTGGGACAGGGCCACACTGAAGCTTTCTTT
12 NA NA TRBJ1-1 TRBV19 CASSWGGTEAFF TGTGCCAGTAGTTGGGGGGGTACTGAAGCTTTCTTT
11 TRBD1 NA TRBJ1-2 TRBV29-1 CSVETGAGYTF TGCAGCGTTGAGACAGGGGCTGGCTACACTTTC
13 NA NA TRBJ2-1 TRBV24-1 CATSAAGRNEQFF TGTGCCACCAGTGCCGCAGGTCGCAATGAGCAGTTCTTC
15 NA NA TRBJ1-5 TRBV6-6 CASSYPQGVDQPQHF TGTGCCAGCAGTTACCCGCAGGGAGTCGATCAGCCCCAGCATTTT
15 NA NA TRBJ1-4 TRBV15 CATSREKQANEKLFF TGTGCCACCAGCAGAGAGAAGCAGGCTAATGAAAAACTGTTTTTT
22 NA NA TRBJ2-1 TRBV27 CASSLGGWGGPQKERSYNEQFF TGTGCCAGCAGCTTAGGGGGGTGGGGAGGTCCCCAAAAAGAACGGTCCTACAATGAGCAGTTCTTC
14 TRBD1 NA TRBJ2-7 TRBV6-5 CASTDARGLYEQYF TGTGCCAGCACCGACGCAAGGGGGCTCTACGAGCAGTACTTC
14 NA NA TRBJ1-4 TRBV7-8 CASSRGGSDEKLFF TGTGCCAGCAGCCGAGGGGGGTCCGATGAAAAACTGTTTTTT
15 NA NA TRBJ1-5 TRBV4-3 CASSQVTGSNQPQHF TGCGCCAGCAGCCAAGTTACGGGGAGCAATCAGCCCCAGCATTTT
14 NA NA TRBJ1-4 TRBV6-2/TRBV6-3 CASSYSEGQEKLFF TGTGCCAGCAGTTACTCGGAGGGACAAGAAAAACTGTTTTTT
16 NA NA TRBJ1-6 TRBV30 CAWAGRASSYNSPLHF TGTGCCTGGGCCGGGAGGGCCAGCTCCTATAATTCACCCCTCCACTTT
14 NA NA TRBJ2-2 TRBV29-1 CSARRGPNTGELFF TGCAGCGCCCGGCGAGGGCCGAACACCGGGGAGCTGTTTTTT
17 TRBD1 NA TRBJ1-2 TRBV4-3 CASSQDWADRGQGGYTF TGCGCCAGCAGCCAAGATTGGGCGGACAGGGGTCAGGGTGGCTACACCTTC
15 TRBD1 NA TRBJ2-3 TRBV5-4 CASSLAGTGEDTQYF TGTGCCAGCAGCTTGGCCGGGACAGGGGAAGATACGCAGTATTTT
13 NA NA TRBJ1-4 TRBV7-9 CASSSGQREKLFF TGTGCCAGCAGCTCAGGACAGCGTGAAAAACTGTTTTTT
19 NA NA TRBJ2-2 TRBV6-4 CASINRVFPSSLNTGELFF TGTGCCAGCATAAACCGGGTTTTCCCATCATCTTTAAACACCGGGGAGCTGTTTTTT
13 NA NA TRBJ2-3 TRBV10-3 CAISESNRDTQYF TGTGCCATCAGTGAGTCGAACAGGGATACGCAGTATTTT
13 NA NA TRBJ2-7 TRBV6-6 CASSEGGPYEQYF TGTGCCAGCAGCGAAGGGGGGCCCTACGAGCAGTACTTC
15 NA NA TRBJ1-3 TRBV19 CASSSQALYGNTIYF TGTGCCAGTAGTTCCCAGGCCTTGTACGGAAACACCATATATTTT
15 TRBD1 NA TRBJ2-7 TRBV19 CASSTGQGLSREQYF TGTGCCAGTAGTACCGGACAGGGGTTGAGTAGAGAGCAGTACTTC
16 TRBD1 NA TRBJ2-5 TRBV5-1 CASSLDGRGFSETQYF TGCGCCAGCAGCTTGGACGGCAGGGGGTTTTCGGAGACCCAGTACTTC
13 TRBD1 NA TRBJ1-2 TRBV7-9 CASSINRGQGYTF TGTGCCAGCAGCATTAACAGGGGGCAAGGCTACACCTTC
13 NA many TRBJ1-4 TRBV7-9 CASSLDGHEKLFF TGTGCCAGCAGCTTGGACGGCCATGAAAAACTGTTTTTT
20 NA NA TRBJ1-5 TRBV19 CASSFPRGGYFSTSNQPQHF TGTGCCAGTAGTTTCCCGAGGGGGGGCTACTTCTCGACAAGCAATCAGCCCCAGCATTTT
14 NA once TRBJ1-3 TRBV7-2 CASSQGLQQGTIYF TGTGCCAGCAGCCAGGGTTTGCAGCAGGGCACCATATATTTT
15 NA once TRBJ1-5 TRBV4-1 CASSQDRGSPQPQHF TGCGCCAGCAGCCAAGATCGGGGTTCTCCTCAGCCCCAGCATTTT
14 NA medium-sized TRBJ2-2 TRBV15 CATSRAGDTGELFF TGTGCCACCAGCAGAGCAGGGGACACCGGGGAGCTGTTTTTT
16 TRBD1 NA TRBJ1-6 TRBV7-9 CASSLDREDVGSPLHF TGTGCCAGCAGCCTCGACAGGGAGGATGTTGGCTCACCCCTCCACTTT
13 NA NA TRBJ2-5 TRBV6-5 CATSGHARETQYF TGTGCCACCTCGGGTCACGCGCGAGAGACCCAGTACTTC
15 TRBD1 NA TRBJ1-1 TRBV6-6 CASRPRQGARTEAFF TGTGCCAGCAGACCACGACAGGGGGCAAGGACTGAAGCTTTCTTT
13 NA NA TRBJ2-3 TRBV7-9 CASSLVLGDTQYF TGTGCCAGCAGCTTAGTGCTTGGAGATACGCAGTATTTT
12 NA NA TRBJ2-7 TRBV3-1/TRBV3-2 CASSTWGYEQYF TGTGCCAGCAGCACCTGGGGGTACGAGCAGTACTTC
16 NA NA TRBJ2-1 TRBV10-1 CASSVERAPSYNEQFF TGCGCCAGCAGTGTAGAGAGGGCCCCCTCCTACAATGAGCAGTTCTTC
15 TRBD1 NA TRBJ1-2 TRBV19 CASSIFARGGFGYTF TGTGCCAGTAGTATTTTCGCGAGAGGGGGCTTCGGCTACACCTTC
13 TRBD2 NA TRBJ2-1 TRBV15 CATSRERGLEVFF TGTGCCACCAGCAGAGAAAGGGGACTAGAGGTGTTCTTC
16 TRBD2 NA TRBJ2-1 TRBV5-4 CASSSKLAGRKNEQFF TGTGCCAGCAGCTCGAAACTAGCGGGGAGGAAGAATGAGCAGTTCTTC
16 TRBD2 NA TRBJ2-1 TRBV9 CARSVGGAGGGGEQFF TGTGCCCGCAGCGTAGGGGGGGCGGGAGGAGGGGGGGAGCAGTTCTTC
11 NA NA TRBJ2-3 TRBV2 CASRFTDTQYF TGTGCCAGCAGGTTCACAGATACGCAGTATTTT
14 TRBD1 NA TRBJ2-7 TRBV9 CASSARTGFDEQYF TGTGCCAGCAGCGCCAGGACAGGGTTCGACGAGCAGTACTTC
14 TRBD2 once TRBJ2-5 TRBV6-2/TRBV6-3 CASSTGLAGETQYF TGTGCCAGCAGTACGGGACTAGCAGGAGAGACCCAGTACTTC
17 NA NA TRBJ1-4 TRBV18 CASSPVEGRTANEKLFF TGTGCCAGCTCACCGGTGGAGGGCAGGACGGCTAATGAAAAACTGTTTTTT
15 NA NA TRBJ2-3 TRBV3-1/TRBV3-2 CASSQGGSARDTQYF TGTGCCAGCAGCCAAGGAGGCAGCGCCCGAGATACGCAGTATTTT
17 TRBD2 NA TRBJ2-1 TRBV5-4 CASSLGLSSGPYNEQFF TGTGCCAGCAGCTTGGGACTATCTAGCGGGCCCTACAATGAGCAGTTCTTC
18 NA NA TRBJ2-7 TRBV5-4 CASSLYGRGNVGSYEQYF TGTGCCAGCAGCTTGTATGGCAGGGGTAATGTGGGCTCCTACGAGCAGTACTTC
16 TRBD1 NA TRBJ2-3 TRBV5-1 CASSLWGQGGTDTQYF TGCGCCAGCAGCTTGTGGGGACAGGGGGGGACAGATACGCAGTATTTT
16 TRBD2 few TRBJ2-7 TRBV7-9 CASSLVGGVRNYEQYF TGTGCCAGCAGCTTAGTGGGAGGGGTGAGGAACTACGAGCAGTACTTC
13 NA NA TRBJ2-5 TRBV2 CASNGPFQETQYF TGTGCCAGCAACGGGCCTTTCCAAGAGACCCAGTACTTC
16 TRBD1 NA TRBJ2-1 TRBV15 CATSSQRGRPYNEQFF TGTGCCACCAGCAGTCAAAGGGGGCGCCCCTACAATGAGCAGTTCTTC